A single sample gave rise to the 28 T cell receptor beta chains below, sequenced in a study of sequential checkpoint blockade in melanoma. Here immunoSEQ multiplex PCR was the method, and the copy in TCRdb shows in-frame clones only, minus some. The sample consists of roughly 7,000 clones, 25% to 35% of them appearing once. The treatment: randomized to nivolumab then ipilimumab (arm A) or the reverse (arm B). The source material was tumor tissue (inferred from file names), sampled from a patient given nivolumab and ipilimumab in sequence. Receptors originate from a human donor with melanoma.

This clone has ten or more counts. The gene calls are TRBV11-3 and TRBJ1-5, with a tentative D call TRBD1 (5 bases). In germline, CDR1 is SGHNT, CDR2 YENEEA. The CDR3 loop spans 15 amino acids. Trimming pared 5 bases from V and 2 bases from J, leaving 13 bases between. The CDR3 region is CASSKAGYGNQPQHF. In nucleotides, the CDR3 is TGTGCCAGCAGCAAGGCAGGGTATGGCAATCAGCCCCAGCATTTT. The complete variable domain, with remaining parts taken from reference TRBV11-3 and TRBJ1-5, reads EAGVVQSPRYKIIEKKQPVAFWCNPISGHNTLYWYLQNLGQGPELLIRYENEEAVDDSQLPKDRFSAERLKGVDSTLKIQPAELGDSAVYLCASSKAGYGNQPQHFGDGTRLSIL.

The CDR3 spells CASSMTVNYGYTF. Written as DNA, the CDR3 is TGTGCCAGTAGTATGACAGTGAACTATGGCTACACCTTC. The chain combines TRBV19 with TRBJ1-2; D may be TRBD1 (5 bases). CDR1 LNHDA and CDR2 SQIVND come from the germline V gene (reference sequence). Trimming stripped 3 bases from V and 2 bases from J, with 7 bases between. The CDR3 spans 13 residues.

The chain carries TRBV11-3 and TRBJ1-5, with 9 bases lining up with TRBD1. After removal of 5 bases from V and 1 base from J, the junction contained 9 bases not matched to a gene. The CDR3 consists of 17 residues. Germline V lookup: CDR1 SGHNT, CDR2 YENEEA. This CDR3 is CASSAGTGSFSNQPQHF. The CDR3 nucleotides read TGTGCCAGCAGCGCCGGGACAGGGTCTTTCAGCAATCAGCCCCAGCATTTT.

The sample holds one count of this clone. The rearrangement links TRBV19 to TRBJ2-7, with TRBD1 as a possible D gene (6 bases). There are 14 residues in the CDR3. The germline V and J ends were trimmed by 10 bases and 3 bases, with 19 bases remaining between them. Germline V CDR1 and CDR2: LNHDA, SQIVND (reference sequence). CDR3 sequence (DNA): TGTGCCACTAAGCCAACGGGACACCTCTACGAGCAGTACTTC. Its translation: CATKPTGHLYEQYF.

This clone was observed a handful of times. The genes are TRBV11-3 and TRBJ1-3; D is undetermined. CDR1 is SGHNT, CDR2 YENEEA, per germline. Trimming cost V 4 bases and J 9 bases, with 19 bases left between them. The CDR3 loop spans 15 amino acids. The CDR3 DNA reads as TGTGCCAGCAGCTCCGTATCTTTGGCGAGTGGCACCATATATTTT. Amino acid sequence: CASSSVSLASGTIYF.

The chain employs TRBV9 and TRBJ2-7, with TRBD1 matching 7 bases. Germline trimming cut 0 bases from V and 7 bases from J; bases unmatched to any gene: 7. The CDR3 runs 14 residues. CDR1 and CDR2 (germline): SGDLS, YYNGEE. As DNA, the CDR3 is TGTGCCAGCAGCGTAGGACAGGGAGAGGGGGAGCAGTACTTC. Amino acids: CASSVGQGEGEQYF.

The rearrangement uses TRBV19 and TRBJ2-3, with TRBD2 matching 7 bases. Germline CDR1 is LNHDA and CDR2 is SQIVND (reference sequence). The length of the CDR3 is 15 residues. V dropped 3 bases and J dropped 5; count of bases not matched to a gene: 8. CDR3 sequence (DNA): TGTGCCAGTAGTATGGAGGGAGGGTTACTAGATACGCAGTATTTT. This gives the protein CASSMEGGLLDTQYF.

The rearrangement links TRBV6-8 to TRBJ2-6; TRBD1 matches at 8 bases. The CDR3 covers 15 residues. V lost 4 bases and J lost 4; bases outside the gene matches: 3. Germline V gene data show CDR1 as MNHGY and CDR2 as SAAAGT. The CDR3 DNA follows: TGTGCCAGCAGTTGGACAGGGTCCGGGGCCAACGTCCTGACTTTC. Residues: CASSWTGSGANVLTF.

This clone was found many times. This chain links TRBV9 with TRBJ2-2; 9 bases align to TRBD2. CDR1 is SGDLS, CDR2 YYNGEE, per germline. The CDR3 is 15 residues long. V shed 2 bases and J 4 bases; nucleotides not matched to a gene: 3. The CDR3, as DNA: TGTGCCAGCAGCGTGGTAGCGGGGGCCACCGGGGAGCTGTTTTTT. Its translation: CASSVVAGATGELFF.

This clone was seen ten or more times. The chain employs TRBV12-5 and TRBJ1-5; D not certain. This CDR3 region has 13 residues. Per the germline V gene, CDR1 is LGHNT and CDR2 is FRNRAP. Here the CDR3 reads CASTEDGYQPQHF. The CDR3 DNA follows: TGTGCCAGCACCGAGGACGGCTATCAGCCCCAGCATTTT.

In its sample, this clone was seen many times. The CDR3 loop reads CASRELEGQGNQPQHF. The CDR3 DNA reads TGTGCCAGCAGAGAGCTCGAGGGACAGGGGAATCAGCCCCAGCATTTT. The chain has TRBV6-8 and TRBJ1-5; 10 nucleotides match TRBD1. The CDR3 consists of 16 residues. In germline, CDR1 is MNHGY, CDR2 SAAAGT. With V trimmed by 6 bases and J by 4 bases, 9 bases remained unmatched.

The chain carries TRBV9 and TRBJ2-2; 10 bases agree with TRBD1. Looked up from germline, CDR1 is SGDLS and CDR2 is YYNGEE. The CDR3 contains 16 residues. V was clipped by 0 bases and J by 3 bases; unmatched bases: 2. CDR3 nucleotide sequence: TGTGCCAGCAGCGTAGGGGACAGGGGAGACACCGGGGAGCTGTTTTTT. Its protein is CASSVGDRGDTGELFF.

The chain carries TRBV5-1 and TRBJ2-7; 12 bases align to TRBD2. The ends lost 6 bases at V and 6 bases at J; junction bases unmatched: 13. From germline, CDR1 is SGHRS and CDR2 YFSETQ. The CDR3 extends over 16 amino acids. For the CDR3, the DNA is TGCGCCAGCACCCTTCGAGGTCGACTAGCGGGAGCCGAGCAGTACTTC. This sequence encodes CASTLRGRLAGAEQYF.

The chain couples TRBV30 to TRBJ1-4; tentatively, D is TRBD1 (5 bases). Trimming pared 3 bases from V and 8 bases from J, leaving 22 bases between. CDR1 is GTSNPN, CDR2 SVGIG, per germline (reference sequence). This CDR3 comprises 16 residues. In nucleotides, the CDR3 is TGTGCCTGGAGCGAAGGCTTTTGGGGGATCGGCGAAAAACTGTTTTTT. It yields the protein CAWSEGFWGIGEKLFF.

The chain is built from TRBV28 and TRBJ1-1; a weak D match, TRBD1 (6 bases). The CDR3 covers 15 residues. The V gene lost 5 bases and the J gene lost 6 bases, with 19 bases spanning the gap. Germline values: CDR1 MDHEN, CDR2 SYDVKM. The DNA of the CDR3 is TGTGCCAGCAGTGTCTACAGGGTGAGGTATGCTGAAGCTTTCTTT. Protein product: CASSVYRVRYAEAFF.

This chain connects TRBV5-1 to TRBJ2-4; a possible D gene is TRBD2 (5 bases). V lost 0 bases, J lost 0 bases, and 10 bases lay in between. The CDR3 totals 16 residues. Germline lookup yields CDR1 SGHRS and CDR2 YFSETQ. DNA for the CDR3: TGCGCCAGCAGCTTGGTGGGCGGACTAGCCAAAAACATTCAGTACTTC. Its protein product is CASSLVGGLAKNIQYF.

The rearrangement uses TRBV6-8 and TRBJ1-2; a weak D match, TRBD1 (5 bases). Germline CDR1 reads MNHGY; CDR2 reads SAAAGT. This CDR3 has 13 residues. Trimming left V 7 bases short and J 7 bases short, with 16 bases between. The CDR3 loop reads CASNPQGSGGYTF. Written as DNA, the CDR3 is TGTGCCAGCAATCCGCAGGGATCGGGTGGCTACACCTTC.

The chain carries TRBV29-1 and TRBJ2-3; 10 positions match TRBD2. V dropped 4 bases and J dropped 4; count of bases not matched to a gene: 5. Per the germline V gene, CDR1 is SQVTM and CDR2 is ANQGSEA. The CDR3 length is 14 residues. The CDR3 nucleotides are TGCAGCGTTGCTTTGGGACTAGCGTCAGATACGCAGTATTTT. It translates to CSVALGLASDTQYF.

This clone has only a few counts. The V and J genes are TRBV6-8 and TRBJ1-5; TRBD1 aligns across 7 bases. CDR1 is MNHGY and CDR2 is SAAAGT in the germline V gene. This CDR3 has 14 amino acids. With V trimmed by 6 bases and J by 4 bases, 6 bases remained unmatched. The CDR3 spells CASRPRTGNQPQHF. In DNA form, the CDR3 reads TGTGCCAGCAGACCTCGGACAGGAAATCAGCCCCAGCATTTT.

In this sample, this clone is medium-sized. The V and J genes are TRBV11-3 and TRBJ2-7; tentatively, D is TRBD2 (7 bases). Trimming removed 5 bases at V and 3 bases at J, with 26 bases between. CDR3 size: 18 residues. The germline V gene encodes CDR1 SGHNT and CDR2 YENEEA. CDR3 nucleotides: TGTGCCAGCAGCCAAATGTCCTGTGGGGGGGGCGCCGACTACGAGCAGTACTTC. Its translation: CASSQMSCGGGADYEQYF. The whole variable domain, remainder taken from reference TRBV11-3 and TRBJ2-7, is EAGVVQSPRYKIIEKKQPVAFWCNPISGHNTLYWYLQNLGQGPELLIRYENEEAVDDSQLPKDRFSAERLKGVDSTLKIQPAELGDSAVYLCASSQMSCGGGADYEQYFGPGTRLTVT.

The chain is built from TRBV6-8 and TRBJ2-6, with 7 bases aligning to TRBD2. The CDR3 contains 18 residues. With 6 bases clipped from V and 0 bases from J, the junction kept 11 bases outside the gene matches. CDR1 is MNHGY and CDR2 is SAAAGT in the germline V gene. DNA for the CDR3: TGTGCCAGCAGCCCCCCCGGGGGGACGAGCTCTGGGGCCAACGTCCTGACTTTC. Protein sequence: CASSPPGGTSSGANVLTF.

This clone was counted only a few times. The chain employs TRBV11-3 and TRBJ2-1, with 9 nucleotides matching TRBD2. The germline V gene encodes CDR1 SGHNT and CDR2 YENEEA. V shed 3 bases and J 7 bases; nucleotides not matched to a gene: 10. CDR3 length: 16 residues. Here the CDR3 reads CASSFRAGGPMNEQFF. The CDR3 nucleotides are TGTGCCAGCAGCTTTAGGGCGGGAGGGCCAATGAATGAGCAGTTCTTC.

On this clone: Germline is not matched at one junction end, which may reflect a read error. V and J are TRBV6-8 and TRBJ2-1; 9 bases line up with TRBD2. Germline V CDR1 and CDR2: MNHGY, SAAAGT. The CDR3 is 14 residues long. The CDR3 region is CAISVSSGKDEQFF. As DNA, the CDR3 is TGTGCCATCAGTGTCTCTAGCGGGAAGGATGAGCAGTTCTTC.

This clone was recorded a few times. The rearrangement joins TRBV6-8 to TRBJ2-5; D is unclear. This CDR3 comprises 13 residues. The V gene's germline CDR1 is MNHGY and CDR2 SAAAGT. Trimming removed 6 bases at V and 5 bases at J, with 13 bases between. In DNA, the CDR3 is TGTGCCAGCAGCCCAGTAGGCTCCGAGACCCAGTACTTC. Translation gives CASSPVGSETQYF.

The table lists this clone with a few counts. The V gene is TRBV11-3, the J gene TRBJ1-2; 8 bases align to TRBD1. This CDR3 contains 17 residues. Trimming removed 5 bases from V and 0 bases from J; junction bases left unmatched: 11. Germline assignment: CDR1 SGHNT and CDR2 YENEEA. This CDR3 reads CASSRRTGRRANYGYTF. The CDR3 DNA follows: TGTGCCAGCAGCCGAAGGACAGGGAGGAGAGCTAACTATGGCTACACCTTC.

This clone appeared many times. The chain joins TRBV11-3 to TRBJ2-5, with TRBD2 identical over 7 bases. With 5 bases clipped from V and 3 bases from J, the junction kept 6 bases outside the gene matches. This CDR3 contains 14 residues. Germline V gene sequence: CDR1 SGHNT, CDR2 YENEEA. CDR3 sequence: CASSPNRGEETQYF. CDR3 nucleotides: TGTGCCAGCAGCCCCAATCGGGGGGAAGAGACCCAGTACTTC.

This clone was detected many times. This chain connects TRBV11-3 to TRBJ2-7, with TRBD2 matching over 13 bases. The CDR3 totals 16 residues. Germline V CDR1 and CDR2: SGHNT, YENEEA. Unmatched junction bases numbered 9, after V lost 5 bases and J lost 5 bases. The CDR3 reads CASSEHAGLAGNEQYF. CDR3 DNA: TGTGCCAGCAGCGAACATGCGGGACTAGCGGGAAACGAGCAGTACTTC.

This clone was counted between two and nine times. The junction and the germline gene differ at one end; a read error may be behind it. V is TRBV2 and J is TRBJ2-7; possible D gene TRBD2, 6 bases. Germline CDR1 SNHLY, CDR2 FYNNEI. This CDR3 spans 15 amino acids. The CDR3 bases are TGTGCCAGCAGAGAAGGAGCGGGCCAATTTTACGAGCAGTACTTC. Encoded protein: CASREGAGQFYEQYF.